The entry that follows covers one TCR beta chain sequence. This record comes from a study of radiotherapy plus CTLA-4 blockade in lung cancer. Germline loops: CDR1 GTSNPN, CDR2 SVGIG (reference sequence). With 1 base removed from V and 3 bases from J, the gap between germline ends came to 10 bases. This CDR3 is built from 14 residues. Sequencing was performed with immunoSEQ multiplex PCR; in TCRdb, only in-frame clones are kept and a portion is missing. The table records some 94,000 clones, around 84% of them present only once. The chain uses TRBV30 and TRBJ2-1; D remains ambiguous. The TCR originated in a human donor with non-small cell lung cancer that progressed on radiotherapy plus ipilimumab. Sequencing was performed on peripheral blood, taken from a patient treated with radiotherapy plus ipilimumab. CDR3 bases: TGTGCCTGGAGTGGGTTCCGAGGCTACAATGAGCAGTTCTTC. Translating it yields CAWSGFRGYNEQFF.